This TCR beta chain derives from a study of blood T cell repertoires in COVID-19. Study background: Both acute and convalescent COVID-19 samples were obtained from the United States, Italy and Spain. From T cells, B-cell-depleted T cells, or PBMCs came the material, which was cDNA or gDNA.

V dropped 4 bases and J dropped 1 base, with 16 bases sitting between them. This CDR3 spans 16 amino acids. CDR1 is SGHRS, CDR2 YFSETQ, per germline. Per the original data handling: Reference gene primer amplification gave nucleated cell count estimates. Clones were sequenced by immunoSEQ multiplex PCR, and TCRdb holds only the in-frame ones, with some missing. That table supplies the V and J calls and clone size; D and trimming were determined from the DNA. The sample lists about 150,000 clones, roughly 85% occurring once. Sequencing was carried out using peripheral blood. This receptor was identified in a woman aged 80 or over with acute or convalescent COVID-19. J is TRBJ2-3 and V is TRBV5-1; D may be TRBD1 (6 bases). Here the CDR3 reads CASSLGLQGGTDTQYF. As DNA, the CDR3 is TGCGCCAGCAGCCTTGGTTTACAGGGAGGCACAGATACGCAGTATTTT.